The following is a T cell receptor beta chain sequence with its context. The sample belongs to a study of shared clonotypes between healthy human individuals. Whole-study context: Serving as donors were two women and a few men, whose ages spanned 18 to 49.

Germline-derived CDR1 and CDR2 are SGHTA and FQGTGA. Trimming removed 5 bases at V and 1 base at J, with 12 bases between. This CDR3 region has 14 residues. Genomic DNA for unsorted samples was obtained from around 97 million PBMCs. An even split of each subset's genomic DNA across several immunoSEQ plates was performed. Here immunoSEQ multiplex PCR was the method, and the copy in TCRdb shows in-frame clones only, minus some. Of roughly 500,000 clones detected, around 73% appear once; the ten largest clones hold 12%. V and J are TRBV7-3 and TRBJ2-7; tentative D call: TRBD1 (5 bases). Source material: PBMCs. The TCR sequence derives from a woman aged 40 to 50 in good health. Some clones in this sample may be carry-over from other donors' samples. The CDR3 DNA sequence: TGTGCCAGCAGCCCCCGGGCAGGGTCCTACGAGCAGTACTTC. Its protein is CASSPRAGSYEQYF.